These 2 T cell receptor beta chains share one sample of origin, sequenced in a study of blood T cells in healthy people across ages. With a J-beta primer mix and a sample-barcoded 5' primer, a second PCR ran about 6 to 11 cycles. TCRdb re-called the 5' RACE reads with MiXCR, one entry per CDR3 protein. The table has 650,000 to 950,000 distinct CDR3 sequences, approximately 44% seen once. Material for sequencing was blood. The receptor source for this set is a man aged 60-69 years in good health.

The table lists this clonotype with a few counts. This chain uses TRBV4-3 with TRBJ2-7; 7 nucleotides line up with TRBD1. CDR1 LGHNA and CDR2 YSLEER come from the germline V gene. This CDR3 has 17 amino acids. Trimming took 0 bases from V and 0 from J; bases not matched to a gene: 8. CDR3 sequence reads: CASSQETTGLSSYEQYF. Here the CDR3 DNA reads TGCGCCAGCAGCCAAGAGACGACAGGGCTCAGCTCCTACGAGCAGTACTTC.

For this clonotype: This could be a read error, since a much larger clone is one nucleotide away. The rearrangement joins TRBV18 to TRBJ2-5; D perhaps matches TRBD2 (5 bases). Trimming removed 3 bases at V and 0 bases at J, with 11 bases between. The CDR3 has 15 amino acids. The germline V gene encodes CDR1 KGHSH and CDR2 LQKENI. DNA of the CDR3: TGTGCCAGCTCACCCCACGGACTGGACCAAGAGACCCAGTACTTC. This codes for CASSPHGLDQETQYF.